This T cell receptor beta chain came from a study of beta chain features in type 1 diabetes. Per the germline V gene, CDR1 is SGHTA and CDR2 is FQGNSA. V shed 9 bases, J shed 2 bases, and the junction held 4 bases outside the gene matches. The CDR3 consists of 13 residues. On this clone itself: No antigen is known for it.

Since all of the isolated RNA was reverse transcribed, expressed TCRB transcripts were what got sequenced. The method was immunoSEQ multiplex PCR; TCRdb's version includes in-frame clones alone and lacks a portion of them. The profile shows about 12,000 clones, under 50% of them singletons. Broader study findings: In comparison with healthy donors, patients had naive, central memory and Treg TCRB repertoires that appeared more similar. Fewer insertions but more deletions were seen at VDJ junctions in type 1 diabetes patients.

The V and J genes are TRBV7-2 and TRBJ2-3; TRBD2 agrees at 8 bases. Sequenced sample: stem cell memory CD4+ T cells from blood. This clonotype was obtained from a man aged 18 to 29 in good health. This chain's CDR3 is CASRRGATDTQYF. The CDR3 DNA sequence: TGTGCCAGTCGGCGGGGGGCCACAGATACGCAGTATTTT.